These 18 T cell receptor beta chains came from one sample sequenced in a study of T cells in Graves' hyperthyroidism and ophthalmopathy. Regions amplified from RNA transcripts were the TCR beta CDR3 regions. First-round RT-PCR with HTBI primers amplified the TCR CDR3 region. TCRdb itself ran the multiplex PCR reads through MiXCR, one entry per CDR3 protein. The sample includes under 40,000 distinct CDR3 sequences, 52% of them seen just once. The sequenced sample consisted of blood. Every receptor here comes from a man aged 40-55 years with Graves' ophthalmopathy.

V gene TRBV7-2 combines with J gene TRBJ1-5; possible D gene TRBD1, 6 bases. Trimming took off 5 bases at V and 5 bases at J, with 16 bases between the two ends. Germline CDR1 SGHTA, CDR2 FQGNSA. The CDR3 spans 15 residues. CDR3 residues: CASSPGRGRYQPQHF. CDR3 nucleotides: TGTGCCAGCAGCCCAGGCAGGGGAAGGTATCAGCCCCAGCATTTT.

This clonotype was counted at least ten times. The CDR3 reads CASSQEQGVNSPLHF. CDR3 in DNA: TGCGCCAGCAGCCAGGAACAGGGAGTCAATTCACCCCTCCACTTT. The rearrangement links TRBV4-1 to TRBJ1-6, with D tentatively TRBD1 (6 bases). The CDR3 length is 15 residues. V was shortened by 3 bases and J by 7 bases, with 13 bases between the two germline ends. The germline V gene has CDR1 MGHRA and CDR2 YSYEKL.

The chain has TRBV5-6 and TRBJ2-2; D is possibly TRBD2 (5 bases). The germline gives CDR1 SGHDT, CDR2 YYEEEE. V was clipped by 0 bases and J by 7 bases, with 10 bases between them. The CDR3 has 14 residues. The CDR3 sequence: CASSLVLEDGELFF. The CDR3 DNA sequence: TGTGCCAGCAGCTTGGTCTTGGAGGACGGGGAGCTGTTTTTT.

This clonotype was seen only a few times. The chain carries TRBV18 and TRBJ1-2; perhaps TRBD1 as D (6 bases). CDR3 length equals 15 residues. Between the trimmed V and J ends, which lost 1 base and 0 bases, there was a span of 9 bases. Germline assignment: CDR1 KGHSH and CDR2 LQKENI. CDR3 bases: TGTGCCAGCTCACCACTACAGGGTTCTAACTATGGCTACACCTTC. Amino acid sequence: CASSPLQGSNYGYTF.

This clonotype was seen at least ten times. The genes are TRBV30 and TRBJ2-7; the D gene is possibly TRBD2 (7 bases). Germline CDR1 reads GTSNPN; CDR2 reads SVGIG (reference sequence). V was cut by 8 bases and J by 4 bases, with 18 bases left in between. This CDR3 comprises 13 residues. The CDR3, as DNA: TGTGCCGGGGGGGCAGGGGTCGGGTACGAGCAGTACTTC. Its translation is CAGGAGVGYEQYF.

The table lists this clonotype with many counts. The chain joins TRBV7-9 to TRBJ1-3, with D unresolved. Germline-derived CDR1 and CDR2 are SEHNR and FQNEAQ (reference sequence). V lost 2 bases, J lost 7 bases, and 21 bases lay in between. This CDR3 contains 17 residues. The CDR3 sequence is CASSLLWETIDRNTIYF. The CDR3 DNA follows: TGTGCCAGCAGCTTACTGTGGGAAACCATCGATCGGAACACCATATATTTT.

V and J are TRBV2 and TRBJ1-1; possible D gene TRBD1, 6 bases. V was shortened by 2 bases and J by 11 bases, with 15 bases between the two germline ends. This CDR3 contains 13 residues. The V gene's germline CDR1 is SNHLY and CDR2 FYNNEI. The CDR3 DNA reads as TGTGCCAGCAGTGAAAACAGACAGGATGTTGCTTTCTTT. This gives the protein CASSENRQDVAFF.

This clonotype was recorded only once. The CDR3 nucleotides are TGCGCCAGCAGCTTATCACTCCAGCGGACCCAGTACTTC. This encodes CASSLSLQRTQYF. V and J are TRBV5-1 and TRBJ2-5; D unresolved. The germline CDR1 and CDR2 sequences are SGHRS and YFSETQ. This CDR3 has 13 residues. V lost 2 bases, J lost 7 bases, and 12 bases lay in between.

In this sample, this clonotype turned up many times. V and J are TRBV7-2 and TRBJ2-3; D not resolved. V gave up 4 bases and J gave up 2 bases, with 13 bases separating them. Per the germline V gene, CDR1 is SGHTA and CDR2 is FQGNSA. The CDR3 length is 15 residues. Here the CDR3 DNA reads TGTGCCAGCAGCTCCCCGTGGAATTCCACAGATACGCAGTATTTT. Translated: CASSSPWNSTDTQYF.

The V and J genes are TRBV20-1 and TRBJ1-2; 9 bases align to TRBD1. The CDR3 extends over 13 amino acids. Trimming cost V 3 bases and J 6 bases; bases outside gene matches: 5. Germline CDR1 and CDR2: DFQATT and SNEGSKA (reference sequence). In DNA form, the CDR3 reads TGCAGTGCTAGCCGGACAGGGGCCCATGGCTACACCTTC. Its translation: CSASRTGAHGYTF.

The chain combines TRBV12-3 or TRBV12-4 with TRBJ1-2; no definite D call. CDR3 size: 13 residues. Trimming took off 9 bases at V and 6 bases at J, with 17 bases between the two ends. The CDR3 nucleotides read TGTGCCAGTTATTTGGGCGGACCACATGGCTACACCTTC. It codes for CASYLGGPHGYTF.

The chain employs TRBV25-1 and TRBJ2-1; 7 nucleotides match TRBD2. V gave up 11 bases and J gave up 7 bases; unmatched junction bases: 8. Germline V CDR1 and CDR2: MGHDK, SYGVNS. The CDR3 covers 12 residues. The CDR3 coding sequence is TGTGCCCCAGGCGGGGGTGGGAATGAGCAGTTCTTC. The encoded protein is CAPGGGGNEQFF.

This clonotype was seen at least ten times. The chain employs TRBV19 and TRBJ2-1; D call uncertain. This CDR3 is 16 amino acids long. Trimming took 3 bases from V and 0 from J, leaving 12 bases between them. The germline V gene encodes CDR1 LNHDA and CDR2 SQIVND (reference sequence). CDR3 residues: CASSISKGFSYNEQFF. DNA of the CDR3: TGTGCCAGTAGTATTTCCAAGGGCTTCTCCTACAATGAGCAGTTCTTC.

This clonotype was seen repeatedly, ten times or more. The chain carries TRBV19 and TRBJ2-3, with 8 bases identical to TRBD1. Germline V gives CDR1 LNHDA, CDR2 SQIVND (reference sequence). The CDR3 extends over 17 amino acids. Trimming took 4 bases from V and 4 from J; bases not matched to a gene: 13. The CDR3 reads CASSTSLTGDLSDTQYF. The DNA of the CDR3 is TGTGCCAGTAGTACATCCCTGACAGGGGATTTGTCAGATACGCAGTATTTT.

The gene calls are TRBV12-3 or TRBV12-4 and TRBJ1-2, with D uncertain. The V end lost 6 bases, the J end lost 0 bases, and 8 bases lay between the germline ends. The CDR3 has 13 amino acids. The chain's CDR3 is CASRRTTNYGYTF. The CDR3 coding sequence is TGTGCCAGCAGGAGGACCACTAACTATGGCTACACCTTC.

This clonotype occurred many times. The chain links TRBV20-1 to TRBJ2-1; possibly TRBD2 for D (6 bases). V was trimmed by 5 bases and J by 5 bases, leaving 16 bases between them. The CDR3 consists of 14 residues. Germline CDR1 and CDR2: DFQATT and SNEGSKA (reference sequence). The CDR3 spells CSAGGTRENNEQFF. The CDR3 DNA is TGCAGTGCTGGGGGGACTCGGGAAAACAATGAGCAGTTCTTC.

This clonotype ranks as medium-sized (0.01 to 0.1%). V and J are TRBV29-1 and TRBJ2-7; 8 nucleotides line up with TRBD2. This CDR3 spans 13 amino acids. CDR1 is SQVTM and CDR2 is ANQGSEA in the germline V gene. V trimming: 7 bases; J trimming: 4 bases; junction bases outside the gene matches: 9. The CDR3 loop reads CSAAGGDKYEQYF. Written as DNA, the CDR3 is TGCAGCGCGGCGGGGGGCGACAAGTACGAGCAGTACTTC.

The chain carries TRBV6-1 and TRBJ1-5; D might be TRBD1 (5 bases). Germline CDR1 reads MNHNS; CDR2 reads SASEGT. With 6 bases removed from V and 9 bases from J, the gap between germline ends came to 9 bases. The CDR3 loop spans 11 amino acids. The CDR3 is CASRDMWPQHF. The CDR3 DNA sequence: TGTGCCAGCAGGGACATGTGGCCCCAGCATTTT.